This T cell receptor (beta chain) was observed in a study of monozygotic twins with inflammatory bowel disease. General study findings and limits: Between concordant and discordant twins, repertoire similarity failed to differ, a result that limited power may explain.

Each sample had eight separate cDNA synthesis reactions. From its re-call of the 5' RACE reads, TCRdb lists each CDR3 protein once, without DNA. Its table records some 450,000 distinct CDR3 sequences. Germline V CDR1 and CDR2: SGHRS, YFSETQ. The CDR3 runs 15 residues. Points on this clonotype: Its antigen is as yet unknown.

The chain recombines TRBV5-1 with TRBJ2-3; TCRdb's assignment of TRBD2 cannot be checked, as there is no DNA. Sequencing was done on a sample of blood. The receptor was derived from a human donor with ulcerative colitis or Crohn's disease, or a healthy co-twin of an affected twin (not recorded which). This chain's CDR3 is CASSLFGLLTDTQYF.